This is a list of T cell receptor beta chains from one sample in a study of identical twins. TCRdb analysed the 5' RACE reads with MiXCR anew, one entry per CDR3 protein. This table has hundreds of thousands of distinct CDR3 sequences, roughly an eighth appearing once. A further study also used this sample, focusing on yellow fever vaccine responses in identical twins.

The source material was PBMCs. The receptor source for this set is a woman aged 18 to 35 in good health. The CDR3 runs from the conserved cysteine through the conserved F or W. D genes are given only for firm matches. Expanded clones are given a class, and other clones once, few, many or no size at all.

few	TRBJ1-4	TRBV20-1	-	CSAFVTGRDEKLFF	TGCAGTGCCTTTGTTACAGGGCGGGATGAAAAACTGTTTTTT
-	TRBJ2-7	TRBV5-6	-	CASTKDASSYEQYF	TGTGCCAGCACAAAGGACGCGAGCTCCTACGAGCAGTACTTC
many	TRBJ2-5	TRBV14	-	CASSQDSVSQYF	TGTGCCAGCAGCCAAGATTCGGTCTCTCAGTACTTC
-	TRBJ2-3	TRBV12-5	-	CASGPISTDTQYF	TGTGCTAGTGGTCCGATTAGCACAGATACGCAGTATTTT
many	TRBJ2-1	TRBV12-3/TRBV12-4	-	CASSLGGMRFF	TGTGCCAGCAGTTTAGGGGGGATGCGGTTCTTC
-	TRBJ2-3	TRBV2	-	CASSDSSSSTDTQYF	TGTGCCAGCAGTGATAGCAGCAGTAGCACAGATACGCAGTATTTT
few	TRBJ1-1	TRBV12-3/TRBV12-4	TRBD1	CASTFNRGQTEAFF	TGTGCCAGCACCTTCAACAGGGGGCAAACTGAAGCTTTCTTT
few	TRBJ2-2	TRBV5-1	-	CASSLLATGELFF	TGCGCCAGCTCCCTTCTAGCGACCGGGGAGCTGTTTTTT
few	TRBJ1-1	TRBV3-1	-	CASSPRGEWMNTEAFF	TGTGCCAGCAGCCCCCGGGGGGAGTGGATGAACACTGAAGCTTTCTTT
-	TRBJ2-3	TRBV19	TRBD2	CASRSGVGTDTQYF	TGTGCCAGTAGGAGCGGGGTCGGCACAGATACGCAGTATTTT
-	TRBJ2-1	TRBV19	TRBD2	CASSETSGDREQFF	TGTGCCAGTAGCGAGACTAGCGGGGACAGGGAGCAGTTCTTC
few	TRBJ2-5	TRBV3-1	-	CASSQRNQETQYF	TGTGCCAGCAGCCAACGAAACCAAGAGACCCAGTACTTC
few	TRBJ2-5	TRBV4-1	-	CASSQGDGFGQETQYF	TGCGCCAGCAGCCAAGGTGATGGATTCGGCCAAGAGACCCAGTACTTC
-	TRBJ2-5	TRBV18	-	CASSPPWGLRETQYF	TGTGCCAGCTCACCACCCTGGGGGTTACGAGAGACCCAGTACTTC
-	TRBJ2-4	TRBV6-1	-	CASSAVLGNIQYF	TGTGCCAGCAGCGCAGTCCTAGGAAACATTCAGTACTTC
few	TRBJ2-7	TRBV9	-	CASSADGDHEQYF	TGTGCCAGCAGCGCCGATGGTGATCACGAGCAGTACTTC
few	TRBJ1-1	TRBV10-3	-	CAISELGDLAFF	TGTGCCATCAGTGAGCTGGGGGATTTGGCTTTCTTT
-	TRBJ2-5	TRBV4-1	-	CASSQDFEKETQYF	TGCGCCAGCAGCCAAGATTTTGAGAAAGAGACCCAGTACTTC
many	TRBJ2-1	TRBV13	-	CASSFFDEQFF	TGTGCCAGCAGCTTTTTTGATGAGCAGTTCTTC
many	TRBJ1-1	TRBV10-3	TRBD1	CAISGGTGDEAFF	TGTGCCATCAGTGGAGGGACAGGGGATGAAGCTTTCTTT
few	TRBJ2-3	TRBV7-8	TRBD2	CASAASGRKLDLNSTDTQYF	TGTGCCAGCGCGGCTAGCGGGAGAAAACTGGACTTGAATAGCACAGATACGCAGTATTTT
few	TRBJ2-2	TRBV25-1	TRBD1	CASSAGTLLWGQGASTGELFF	TGTGCCAGCAGTGCCGGGACACTATTGTGGGGACAGGGGGCGAGCACCGGGGAGCTGTTTTTT
few	TRBJ2-4	TRBV29-1	-	CSVGDVKNIQYF	TGCAGCGTTGGGGACGTTAAAAACATTCAGTACTTC
-	TRBJ2-5	TRBV7-9	-	CALRRQQETQYF	TGTGCCCTCCGTCGGCAGCAAGAGACCCAGTACTTC
-	TRBJ2-3	TRBV20-1	-	CSAVPPQGLGNTDTQYF	TGCAGTGCTGTACCCCCTCAGGGGTTGGGTAACACAGATACGCAGTATTTT
few	TRBJ2-2	TRBV29-1	-	CSAQEDTGELFF	TGCAGCGCCCAGGAGGACACCGGGGAGCTGTTTTTT
-	TRBJ2-3	TRBV18	TRBD2	CASSPGAGGNTDTQYF	TGTGCCAGCTCACCCGGAGCGGGGGGGAACACAGATACGCAGTATTTT
-	TRBJ1-2	TRBV5-6	-	CASSFSIWDPYGYTF	TGTGCCAGCAGCTTCTCAATATGGGACCCGTATGGCTACACCTTC
few	TRBJ1-1	TRBV12-3/TRBV12-4	-	CASSNPGTEAFF	TGTGCCAGCAGCAACCCCGGCACTGAAGCTTTCTTT
-	TRBJ2-3	TRBV7-6	-	CASSSRDGPADTQYF	TGTGCCAGCAGCTCCCGGGACGGTCCGGCAGATACGCAGTATTTT
few	TRBJ2-1	TRBV5-8	TRBD2	CASSSGTSGSLNEQFF	TGTGCCAGCAGCTCGGGGACTAGCGGGAGCCTCAATGAGCAGTTCTTC
few	TRBJ1-1	TRBV29-1	TRBD1	CSVPGQGFAEAFF	TGCAGCGTTCCCGGACAGGGTTTCGCTGAAGCTTTCTTT
-	TRBJ1-1	TRBV9	-	CASSSHPNTEAFF	TGTGCCAGCAGCAGTCATCCGAACACTGAAGCTTTCTTT
-	TRBJ2-3	TRBV3-1	-	CASSQSGTWGDTQYF	TGTGCCAGCAGCCAGTCCGGGACCTGGGGAGATACGCAGTATTTT
-	TRBJ1-1	TRBV9	TRBD1	CASSEGQGSNTEAFF	TGTGCCAGCAGCGAGGGACAGGGATCGAACACTGAAGCTTTCTTT
-	TRBJ2-1	TRBV27	-	CASTPAGYNEQFF	TGTGCCAGCACCCCCGCAGGCTACAATGAGCAGTTCTTC
many	TRBJ1-5	TRBV12-3/TRBV12-4	-	CASSLVSVSQPQHF	TGTGCCAGCAGTTTAGTGTCAGTAAGTCAGCCCCAGCATTTT
many	TRBJ2-1	TRBV20-1	TRBD1	CSAWTGSNEQFF	TGCAGTGCTTGGACAGGGTCCAATGAGCAGTTCTTC